Each of the 30 T cell receptor beta chains below was sequenced from the same sample in a study of T cell responses to AZD1222 COVID-19 vaccine. Libraries were prepared by immunoSEQ multiplex PCR; TCRdb keeps only in-frame clonotypes and omits some of them. This table holds some 150,000 clones, more than 85% found once. Sequenced here: peripheral blood, sampled on day 0 of MenACWY control vaccination. These receptors were taken from an adult in good health.

The gene calls are TRBV5-6 and TRBJ1-6; D unresolved. Germline CDR1 and CDR2: SGHDT and YYEEEE. The V end lost 4 bases, the J end lost 2 bases, and 4 bases lay between the germline ends. The length of the CDR3 is 13 residues. The CDR3 loop is CASSATYNSPLHF. Here the CDR3 DNA reads TGTGCCAGCAGCGCAACCTATAATTCACCCCTCCACTTT.

The chain carries TRBV9 and TRBJ2-1; 9 bases fit TRBD2. The germline V gene encodes CDR1 SGDLS and CDR2 YYNGEE. V shed 0 bases and J 2 bases; nucleotides not matched to a gene: 3. This CDR3 has 16 amino acids. The CDR3 DNA sequence: TGTGCCAGCAGCGTAGACTTAGCGGGGGCCTACAATGAGCAGTTCTTC. It translates to CASSVDLAGAYNEQFF.

The rearrangement joins TRBV6-5 to TRBJ1-1; D is uncertain. The CDR3 is 14 amino acids. Trimming stripped 5 bases from V and 0 bases from J, with 10 bases between. CDR1 is MNHEY, CDR2 SVGAGI, per germline. The CDR3 DNA follows: TGTGCCAGCAGTCGCGGAGAGTTGAACACTGAAGCTTTCTTT. Protein: CASSRGELNTEAFF.

This clone showed up just once. The rearrangement uses TRBV6-4 and TRBJ2-2, with D possibly matching TRBD1 (5 bases). Germline V gene sequence: CDR1 MRHNA, CDR2 SNTAGT. The CDR3 runs to 14 residues. The ends were cut back, 3 bases at V and 7 bases at J, with 12 bases in the middle. The CDR3 loop reads CASSELATGGELFF. CDR3 DNA sequence: TGTGCCAGCAGTGAGTTGGCTACAGGCGGGGAGCTGTTTTTT.

The chain is built from TRBV6-5 and TRBJ1-2; 7 bases are shared with TRBD1. This CDR3 region has 13 residues. Germline CDR1 is MNHEY and CDR2 is SVGAGI. V dropped 5 bases and J dropped 6; count of bases not matched to a gene: 6. The CDR3 DNA reads TGTGCCAGCAGTCGAGGGACAGTCCATGGCTACACCTTC. It yields the protein CASSRGTVHGYTF.

The chain is built from TRBV19 and TRBJ2-1, with D possibly matching TRBD2 (6 bases). CDR3 length: 13 amino acids. With 9 bases removed from V and 6 bases from J, the gap between germline ends came to 15 bases. The germline CDR1 and CDR2 sequences are LNHDA and SQIVND (reference sequence). The CDR3 here is CASRPGTLNEQFF. The CDR3 DNA sequence: TGTGCCAGCCGACCCGGGACTCTCAATGAGCAGTTCTTC.

The chain combines TRBV5-1 with TRBJ1-1, with D possibly being TRBD1 (5 bases). The CDR3 totals 14 residues. V was clipped by 1 base and J by 4 bases, with 11 bases between them. Germline V gene lookup returns CDR1 SGHRS and CDR2 YFSETQ. The CDR3 protein is CASSLIWGSTEAFF. The CDR3 DNA is TGCGCCAGCAGCTTGATTTGGGGGAGCACTGAAGCTTTCTTT.

The V call is TRBV11-1, the J call TRBJ1-1; no reliable D call. Trimming took off 2 bases at V and 1 base at J, with 5 bases between the two ends. The V gene's germline CDR1 is SGHAT and CDR2 FQDESV (reference sequence). The length of the CDR3 is 13 residues. CDR3 sequence reads: CASSLQENTEAFF. CDR3 DNA: TGTGCCAGCAGCTTACAGGAGAACACTGAAGCTTTCTTT.

The rearrangement links TRBV25-1 to TRBJ1-6; D may be TRBD1 (6 bases). CDR1 and CDR2 from the germline V gene are MGHDK and SYGVNS. This CDR3 comprises 17 residues. V was clipped by 8 bases and J by 8 bases, with 25 bases between them. The CDR3 DNA follows: TGTGCCAGCGGCGCGGGCAGGGGAGATAATCCCTATTCACCCCTCCACTTT. Protein: CASGAGRGDNPYSPLHF.

The chain employs TRBV7-2 and TRBJ1-2, with 12 nucleotides matching TRBD1. The junction had 5 bases not matched to a gene; V was cut back by 4 bases and J by 5 bases. The CDR3 is 15 residues long. Germline V CDR1 and CDR2: SGHTA, FQGNSA. CDR3 protein: CASSSGQGAYYGYTF. The CDR3 nucleotides read TGTGCCAGCAGCTCGGGACAGGGGGCTTATTATGGCTACACCTTC.

This clone was observed once. V gene TRBV28 combines with J gene TRBJ1-1, with D hard to call. The CDR3 contains 12 residues. The germline V and J ends were trimmed by 9 bases and 4 bases, with 12 bases remaining between them. Germline V gene data show CDR1 as MDHEN and CDR2 as SYDVKM. The CDR3 DNA follows: TGTGCCAGTATATCAGCGGGCACTGAAGCTTTCTTT. Protein product: CASISAGTEAFF.

With regard to this clone: Other nucleotide sequences from this sample produce the same CDR3. This chain links TRBV5-1 with TRBJ2-2, with 10 bases aligning to TRBD1. J gave up 3 bases and V 4 bases, and 3 bases lay outside the gene matches. There are 15 residues in the CDR3. The germline gives CDR1 SGHRS, CDR2 YFSETQ. This CDR3 is CASSPGQGYTGELFF. The CDR3 coding sequence is TGCGCCAGCAGCCCGGGACAGGGGTACACCGGGGAGCTGTTTTTT.

The CDR3 DNA follows: TGTGCCAGTACCGATTCAGCAGGAGCCATGAACACTGAAGCTTTCTTT. Its protein product is CASTDSAGAMNTEAFF. The chain is built from TRBV19 and TRBJ1-1; unclear D gene. CDR1 LNHDA and CDR2 SQIVND come from the germline V gene (reference sequence). Trimming pared 7 bases from V and 0 bases from J, leaving 18 bases between. The CDR3 loop spans 16 amino acids.

The chain carries TRBV19 and TRBJ1-5; D not certain. Germline V gene data show CDR1 as LNHDA and CDR2 as SQIVND (reference sequence). CDR3 length equals 15 residues. V was pared by 5 bases and J by 3 bases, with 14 bases between. CDR3 sequence reads: CASSAKRAHNQPQHF. The CDR3 DNA follows: TGTGCCAGTAGTGCGAAGAGGGCGCACAATCAGCCCCAGCATTTT. Using reference TRBV19 and TRBJ1-5 for the parts outside the CDR3, the full variable domain is DGGITQSPKYLFRKEGQNVTLSCEQNLNHDAMYWYRQDPGQGLRLIYYSQIVNDFQKGDIAEGYSVSREKKESFPLTVTSAQKNPTAFYLCASSAKRAHNQPQHFGDGTRLSIL.

The count of this clone is one. The gene calls are TRBV5-1 and TRBJ1-1, with unresolved D. The V gene lost 4 bases and the J gene lost 2 bases, with 9 bases spanning the gap. The V gene's germline CDR1 is SGHRS and CDR2 YFSETQ. The CDR3 is made up of 13 amino acids. CDR3 coding DNA: TGCGCCAGCAGCAACAACGAAAACACTGAAGCTTTCTTT. Protein sequence: CASSNNENTEAFF.

The rearrangement links TRBV5-4 to TRBJ2-7; 9 positions match TRBD1. This CDR3 comprises 15 residues. Germline V gene sequence: CDR1 SGHNT, CDR2 YYREEE (reference sequence). J lost 3 bases, V lost 3 bases, and 7 bases had no gene match. The CDR3 DNA sequence: TGTGCCAGCAGCTCCGTCCGGGACAGGGTCTACGAGCAGTACTTC. It translates to CASSSVRDRVYEQYF.

This sequence joins TRBV3-1 (or the pseudogene TRBV3-2) and TRBJ2-7, with D perhaps matching TRBD1 (8 bases). Germline CDR1 LGHDT, CDR2 YNNKEL (reference sequence). The CDR3 is 15 residues long. Trimming left V 4 bases short and J 5 bases short, with 18 bases between. The CDR3 DNA reads as TGTGCCAGCAGCCGTTGGACAGGGACTACGAACGAGCAGTACTTC. Translation gives CASSRWTGTTNEQYF.

The genes are TRBV15 and TRBJ1-2; D not resolved. Germline CDR1 is LNHNV and CDR2 is YYDKDF (reference sequence). The CDR3 consists of 21 residues. Trimming shortened V by 1 base and J by 6 bases, and 33 bases separated the two germline ends. The DNA for the CDR3 is TGTGCCACCAGCAGAGTGGGTTATCGGGAAGGGAATTCAGTCCCGAGCCATGGCTACACCTTC. It encodes CATSRVGYREGNSVPSHGYTF.

V gene TRBV13 combines with J gene TRBJ2-7; D is unclear. CDR3 size: 15 residues. Germline loops: CDR1 PRHDT, CDR2 FYEKMQ (reference sequence). The V gene lost 5 bases and the J gene lost 4 bases, with 18 bases spanning the gap. The CDR3 bases are TGTGCCAGCAGCGCCACCGGCCAGACCCTGTACGAGCAGTACTTC. Its protein product is CASSATGQTLYEQYF.

The chain employs TRBV24-1 and TRBJ1-2; D remains unclear. Germline V gives CDR1 KGHDR, CDR2 SFDVKD. The CDR3 contains 13 residues. Trimming took 0 bases from V and 6 from J, leaving 7 bases between them. CDR3 in DNA: TGTGCCACCAGTGATTTGGACCGGGATGGCTACACCTTC. Its protein is CATSDLDRDGYTF.

V and J are TRBV27 and TRBJ1-4; TRBD1 matches 8 bases. CDR3 length equals 14 residues. Germline lookup yields CDR1 MNHEY and CDR2 SMNVEV (reference sequence). J was trimmed by 8 bases and V by 2 bases; bases with no gene match: 4. CDR3: CASSLRQGLEKLFF. The CDR3 region has the DNA TGTGCCAGCAGTTTACGACAGGGGCTCGAAAAACTGTTTTTT. The full variable domain, its missing parts supplied by reference TRBV27 and TRBJ1-4, is EAQVTQNPRYLITVTGKKLTVTCSQNMNHEYMSWYRQDPGLGLRQIYYSMNVEVTDKGDVPEGYKVSRKEKRNFPLILESPSPNQTSLYFCASSLRQGLEKLFFGSGTQLSVL.

The chain joins TRBV19 to TRBJ1-2; TRBD1 aligns across 9 bases. The CDR3 is made up of 16 amino acids. J was trimmed by 6 bases and V by 4 bases; bases with no gene match: 12. Germline loops: CDR1 LNHDA, CDR2 SQIVND (reference sequence). CDR3 DNA: TGTGCCAGTAGTACCGGACAGGGGAAAAGTCTTGATGGCTACACCTTC. It encodes CASSTGQGKSLDGYTF.

The CDR3 spells CASSNGGGNTGELFF. The DNA of the CDR3 is TGTGCCAGCAGTAACGGGGGAGGGAACACCGGGGAGCTGTTTTTT. The chain couples TRBV6-1 to TRBJ2-2; D perhaps matches TRBD2 (6 bases). V dropped 5 bases and J dropped 1 base, with 11 bases sitting between them. Germline assignment: CDR1 MNHNS and CDR2 SASEGT. This CDR3 region has 15 residues.

The V gene is TRBV5-4, the J gene TRBJ1-1; possible D gene TRBD1, 6 bases. V was trimmed by 4 bases and J by 0 bases, leaving 13 bases between them. Germline V CDR1 and CDR2: SGHNT, YYREEE (reference sequence). CDR3 length: 15 residues. The CDR3 reads CASSRGQSMNTEAFF. The CDR3 DNA follows: TGTGCCAGCAGCCGTGGACAGTCAATGAACACTGAAGCTTTCTTT.

This chain connects TRBV5-1 to TRBJ2-7; a weak D match, TRBD2 (5 bases). The V end was cut by 0 bases, the J end by 2 bases, with 12 bases between. Germline V gives CDR1 SGHRS, CDR2 YFSETQ. The CDR3 is made up of 15 amino acids. CDR3 in amino acids: CASSLDSGRTYEQYF. The CDR3 DNA sequence: TGCGCCAGCAGCTTGGACAGCGGAAGAACCTACGAGCAGTACTTC.

This clone was detected once. The chain recombines TRBV6-5 with TRBJ1-1; D is ambiguous. Germline V CDR1 and CDR2: MNHEY, SVGAGI. The CDR3 runs 11 residues. Deletions cut 7 bases from V and 5 bases from J, with 8 bases between. This CDR3 reads CASMVRTEAFF. The CDR3 DNA sequence: TGTGCCAGCATGGTAAGGACTGAAGCTTTCTTT.

The chain recombines TRBV30 with TRBJ1-2; 9 nucleotides align to TRBD1. Germline loops: CDR1 GTSNPN, CDR2 SVGIG (reference sequence). J was trimmed by 4 bases and V by 3 bases; bases with no gene match: 12. This CDR3 has 16 residues. CDR3 sequence reads: CAWRRTGEHSSYGYTF. CDR3 coding DNA: TGTGCCTGGAGGAGGACAGGGGAGCATTCCTCCTATGGCTACACCTTC. Variable domain in full (rest from reference TRBV30 and TRBJ1-2): SQTIHQWPATLVQPVGSPLSLECTVEGTSNPNLYWYRQAAGRGLQLLFYSVGIGQISSEVPQNLSASRPQDRQFILSSKKLLLSDSGFYLCAWRRTGEHSSYGYTFGSGTRLTVV.

V gene TRBV30 combines with J gene TRBJ2-5; perhaps D is TRBD1 or TRBD2 (5 bases each). With 0 bases removed from V and 2 bases from J, the gap between germline ends came to 13 bases. The germline V gene encodes CDR1 GTSNPN and CDR2 SVGIG (reference sequence). CDR3 length equals 15 residues. In DNA form, the CDR3 reads TGTGCCTGGAGTGTATATGGGGGTCGGCAAGAGACCCAGTACTTC. Translated: CAWSVYGGRQETQYF. Full variable domain (missing parts from reference TRBV30 and TRBJ2-5): SQTIHQWPATLVQPVGSPLSLECTVEGTSNPNLYWYRQAAGRGLQLLFYSVGIGQISSEVPQNLSASRPQDRQFILSSKKLLLSDSGFYLCAWSVYGGRQETQYFGPGTRLLVL.

The chain combines TRBV19 with TRBJ1-1; the D is unclear. The CDR3 is 14 amino acids. Germline CDR1 is LNHDA and CDR2 is SQIVND (reference sequence). Trimming left V 5 bases short and J 6 bases short, with 16 bases between. DNA of the CDR3: TGTGCCAGTAGTTCCGGGAGGGTGATGGCTGAAGCTTTCTTT. It encodes CASSSGRVMAEAFF.

The V call is TRBV27, the J call TRBJ2-7; D perhaps matches TRBD2 (6 bases). The CDR3 totals 18 residues. Trimming removed 1 base at V and 4 bases at J, with 23 bases between. Germline CDR1 and CDR2: MNHEY and SMNVEV (reference sequence). CDR3 nucleotides: TGTGCCAGCAGTTTATGGCCCAATGGGGGGACTCCCCTATACGAGCAGTACTTC. Translating gives CASSLWPNGGTPLYEQYF.